This entry describes one T cell receptor beta chain. The antigen is not known. The data belong to a study of T cell responses to AZD1222 COVID-19 vaccine. Study in general: Second-dose intervals near 4 or 12 weeks were combined. Findings and limits, study-wide: Donor demographics were predominantly white British with a female majority; clonal diversity may be underestimated. Increased Spike-specific TCR breadth and depth were observed after two AZD1222 doses.

Germline CDR1 is SQVTM and CDR2 is ANQGSEA. The germline V and J ends were trimmed by 6 bases and 2 bases, with 10 bases remaining between them. The CDR3 runs 12 residues. Sequencing was performed with immunoSEQ multiplex PCR; in TCRdb, only in-frame clones are kept and a portion is missing. Of roughly 130,000 clones listed, roughly 85% are singletons. The sequencing used peripheral blood, collected on day 0 of AZD1222 vaccination. This clonotype originated in an adult in good health. The chain has TRBV29-1 and TRBJ2-5; D is uncertain. CDR3 in DNA: TGCAGCGTCGGTAGGATGCAAGAGACCCAGTACTTC. Protein: CSVGRMQETQYF.